The present TCR beta chain was sequenced within a study of shared clonotypes between healthy human individuals. Whole-study results and caveats: The sharing of around 5% of naive CD4 clonotypes was seen across a handful of donors.

Sequenced by immunoSEQ multiplex PCR; TCRdb stores in-frame clones only, minus some. The table has about 2 million clones, about 95% seen once. As for this clone: What it binds is unknown.

The naive CD8 subset, CD45RO-negative cells positively selected for CCR7, excluded terminally differentiated effector memory CD45RA+ cells. This TCR was sampled from a man younger than 30 in good health. The sample was naive CD8+ T cells sorted from blood.

The CDR3 region is CSVQTGDYGYTF. CDR3 sequence (DNA): TGCAGCGTTCAAACAGGGGACTATGGCTACACCTTC. The J gene is TRBJ1-2, the V gene TRBV29-1, with 7 bases aligning to TRBD1. Germline loops: CDR1 SQVTM, CDR2 ANQGSEA. This CDR3 contains 12 residues. Trimming took 5 bases from V and 3 from J; bases not matched to a gene: 3.